The entry that follows covers one T cell receptor beta chain sequence. There are many counts of this clonotype. Its specific antigen is unknown. No base quality values were provided; no much bigger clone lies one nucleotide off. Ophthalmopathy patients had moderately to severely active disease, Clinical Activity Score of at least 3, NOSPECS grade of at least 4, and duration under 3 months. The study excluded patients with uncontrolled infections, other autoimmune diseases, pregnancy or lactation. Clinical symptoms, serum thyroxine and TRAb, thyroid ultrasound, and orbital computed tomography formed the basis for the diagnoses. Ficoll-Paque density gradient centrifugation was used to isolate PBMCs from around 10 ml of fresh peripheral blood. Total RNA was extracted with Trizol reagent, and quality was checked on an Agilent 2100 Bioanalyzer. These data originate in a study of T cells in Graves' hyperthyroidism and ophthalmopathy (dated 2019 in TCRdb). Study-level background: Peripheral blood samples were taken at initial diagnosis, before any treatment was given. A discovery cohort of about a hundred patients, approximately 45 with Graves' ophthalmopathy and about 58 with stable Graves' hyperthyroidism, was used to find distinguishing TCR V-J signatures. Prospective prediction of ophthalmopathy was tested in an independent validation cohort of approximately 18 hyperthyroidism patients and 15 to 17 patients who later progressed to ophthalmopathy. The roughly 94 discovery patients were randomly divided into training and test sets at a 7:3 ratio. In addition, the study compared T-cell repertoires in thyroid tissue and in blood from over 5 Graves' hyperthyroidism patients. After sampling, hyperthyroidism patients received methimazole starting at 30 mg daily, and ophthalmopathy patients received high-dose intravenous methylprednisolone. According to the paper, TCR Vbeta CDR3 sequencing was carried out on some 130 peripheral blood samples, which came from approximately 43 ophthalmopathy, fewer than 80 hyperthyroidism and about 17 progressor patients.

Broader findings and caveats from the paper: In validation, progression to ophthalmopathy was predicted by the model with around 71% sensitivity and 72.22% specificity, a median of 6.5 months before onset. No statistical method was used to fix the sample size in advance, and group allocation was not hidden from the investigators. Most expanded thyroid clonotypes (frequency above 0.001) were also detected in blood, a finding suggesting that blood repertoires may reflect thyroid immune responses. A 13 V-J signature model separated ophthalmopathy from stable hyperthyroidism, with approximately 87% sensitivity and about 81% specificity in cross-validation and 80%/75% in testing.

A distance of 14 bases separates the germline ends of V and J, which lose 3 bases and 3 bases respectively. The germline V gene gives CDR1 as KGHSH and CDR2 as LQKENI. The CDR3 contains 15 residues, cysteine and phenylalanine counted. The DNA shown is the 45-base CDR3, in frame from base 1. Amplification of TCR beta CDR3 regions was carried out from RNA transcripts. The first round of RT-PCR for the TCR CDR3 was performed with the HTBI primer set and the Qiagen OneStep RT-PCR kit. The libraries were constructed in a second round of multiplex PCR and then size-selected and purified. The libraries were sequenced on an Illumina HiSeq2000 using paired-end 100 bp reads. Concerning the study's data processing: SOAPnuke was used to process the raw data, removing reads that contained adapters or uncalled bases, had a mean Phred below 15, or lacked an exact match to the constant primer or identifier. COPE v1.2.5 was used to merge the high-quality paired reads, and each unique nucleotide sequence was defined as a clonotype. MiTCR v1.1 was used to align clonotypes to the IMGT TRBV, TRBD and TRBJ reference segments. Analysis was restricted to V-J combinations with a frequency above 0.0001, which covered just over 98% of repertoires. A TCS score was defined as the ratio between F50 (clonal expansion) and ExV (chaos), using BLOSUM62-based TCRdist between CDR3 peptides within each V-J. Welch's t-statistics and random forest reduced around 550 V-J features to 10 to 15, which were used in a naive Bayes classifier (R e1071). TCRdb handled the public reads itself, with Q25 trimming in fastp and clone calling in MiXCR, and kept productive beta chains. Rows matching on CDR3 protein sequence are summarized as one entry with the most common DNA and genes. TCRdb's processing, not the authors', yielded these V and J calls. This sample lists 450,000 to 650,000 distinct CDR3 sequences; approximately 15% were detected once. The ten top clones hold roughly 7.1% of the sample.

The TCR originated in a woman aged 18-35 years with Graves' ophthalmopathy. Sequencing used blood. This chain joins TRBV18 to TRBJ1-1; a weak D assignment points to TRBD1 (5 bases agree). The CDR3 in this case is CASSPTDGGYTEAFF. The DNA reads TGTGCCAGCTCACCGACAGATGGAGGGTACACTGAAGCTTTCTTT. Where the CDR3 stops, the reference TRBV18 and TRBJ1-1 genes take over; the full variable domain is NAGVMQNPRHLVRRRGQEARLRCSPMKGHSHVYWYRQLPEEGLKFMVYLQKENIIDESGMPKERFSAEFPKEGPSILRIQQVVRGDSAAYFCASSPTDGGYTEAFFGQGTRLTVV.